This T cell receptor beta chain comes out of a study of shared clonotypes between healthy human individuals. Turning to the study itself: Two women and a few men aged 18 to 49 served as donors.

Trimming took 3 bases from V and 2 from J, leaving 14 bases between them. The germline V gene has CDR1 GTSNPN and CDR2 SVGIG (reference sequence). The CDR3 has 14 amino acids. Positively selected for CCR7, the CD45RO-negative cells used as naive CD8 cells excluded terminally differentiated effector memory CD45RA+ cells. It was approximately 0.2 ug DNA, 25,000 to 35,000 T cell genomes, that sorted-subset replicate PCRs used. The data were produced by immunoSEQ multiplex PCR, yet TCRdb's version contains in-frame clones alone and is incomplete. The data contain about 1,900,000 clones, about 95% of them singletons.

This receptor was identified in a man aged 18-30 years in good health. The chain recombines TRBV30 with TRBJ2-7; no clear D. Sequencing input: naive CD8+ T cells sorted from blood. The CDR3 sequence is CAWSSPGDPYEQYF. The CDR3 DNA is TGTGCCTGGAGCTCACCAGGAGATCCCTACGAGCAGTACTTC. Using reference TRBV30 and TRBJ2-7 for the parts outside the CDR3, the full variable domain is SQTIHQWPATLVQPVGSPLSLECTVEGTSNPNLYWYRQAAGRGLQLLFYSVGIGQISSEVPQNLSASRPQDRQFILSSKKLLLSDSGFYLCAWSSPGDPYEQYFGPGTRLTVT.